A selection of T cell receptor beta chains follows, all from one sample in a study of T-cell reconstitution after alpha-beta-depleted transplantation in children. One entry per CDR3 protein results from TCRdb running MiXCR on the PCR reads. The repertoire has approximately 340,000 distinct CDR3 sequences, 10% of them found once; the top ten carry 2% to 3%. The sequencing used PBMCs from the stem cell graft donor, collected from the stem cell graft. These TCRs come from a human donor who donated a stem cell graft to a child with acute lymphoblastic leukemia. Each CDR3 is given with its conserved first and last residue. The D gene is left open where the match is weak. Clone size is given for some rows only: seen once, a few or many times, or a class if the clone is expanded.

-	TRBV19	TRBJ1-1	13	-	TGTGCCAGTAGCTCGGGCGGGGGGACTGAAGCTTTCTTT	CASSSGGGTEAFF
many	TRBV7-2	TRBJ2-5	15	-	TGTGCCAGCAGCCCAGGAGAAGTGTTTTCGGAGACCCAGTACTTC	CASSPGEVFSETQYF
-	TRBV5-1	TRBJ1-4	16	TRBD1	TGCGTCAGCAGCCTTGGGACAGGGGGCCCTAATGAAAAACTGTTTTTT	CVSSLGTGGPNEKLFF
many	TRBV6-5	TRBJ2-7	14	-	TGTGCCAGCAGTTACGGGGGTATCTCCTACGAGCAGTACTTC	CASSYGGISYEQYF
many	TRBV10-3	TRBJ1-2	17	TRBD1	TGTGCCATCAGTGAGTCCCGGGACAGGTCCCTTAACTATGGCTACACCTTC	CAISESRDRSLNYGYTF
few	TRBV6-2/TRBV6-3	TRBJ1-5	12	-	TGTGCCAGCTTCGGAGGCAATCAGCCCCAGCATTTT	CASFGGNQPQHF
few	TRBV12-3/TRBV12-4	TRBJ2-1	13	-	TGTGCCAGCAGAGGGATGGGCGGAAATGAGCAGTTCTTC	CASRGMGGNEQFF
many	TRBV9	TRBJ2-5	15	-	TGTGCCAGCAGCGAGCGCCCAAATCTGGCGGAGACCCAGTACTTC	CASSERPNLAETQYF
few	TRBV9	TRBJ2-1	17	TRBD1	TGTGCCAGCAGCGTAAATACAGGGGGCTTTACCTACAATGAGCAGTTCTTC	CASSVNTGGFTYNEQFF
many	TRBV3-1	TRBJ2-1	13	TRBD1	TGTGCCAGCAGCCAAGATAACAGGGGTGAGCAGTTCTTC	CASSQDNRGEQFF
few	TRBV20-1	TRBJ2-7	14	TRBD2	TGCAGTGCTAAAGCCTGGGAGGGGCGAGGCGAGCAGTACTTC	CSAKAWEGRGEQYF
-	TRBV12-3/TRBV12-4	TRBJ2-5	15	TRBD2	TGTGCCAGCAGCTATAGCGGGAGGACCCAAGAGACCCAGTACTTC	CASSYSGRTQETQYF
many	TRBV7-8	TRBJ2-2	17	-	TGTGCCAGCAGCTTAGCGCGACGGGACCGGATCACCGGGGAGCTGTTTTTT	CASSLARRDRITGELFF
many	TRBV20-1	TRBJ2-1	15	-	TGCAGTGCTAGATGGGGAGGTAGGGGCGTCAATGAGCAGTTCTTC	CSARWGGRGVNEQFF
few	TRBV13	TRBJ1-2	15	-	TGTGCCAGCAGCCTCTGGGCCTCCCAAGTGGATGGCTACACCTTC	CASSLWASQVDGYTF
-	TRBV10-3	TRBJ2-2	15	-	TGTGCCATCAGTGCCGGGACTCCAAACACCGGGGAGCTGTTTTTT	CAISAGTPNTGELFF
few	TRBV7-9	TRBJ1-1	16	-	TGTGCCAGCAGCCGACGATCCCTGAGGGAAGGGACTGAAGCTTTCTTT	CASSRRSLREGTEAFF
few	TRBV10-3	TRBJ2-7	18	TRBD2	TGTGCCATCAGCCCGGTCGGGGCTAGCGGGAGGTTCCCCTACGAGCAGTACTTC	CAISPVGASGRFPYEQYF
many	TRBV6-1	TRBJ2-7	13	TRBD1	TGTGCCAGCAGTGACAGGGGGCCCTACGAGCAGTACTTC	CASSDRGPYEQYF
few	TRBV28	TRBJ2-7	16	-	TGTGCCAGCAGTTTTATCGTCTTTAGCGGAACGTACGAGCAGTACTTC	CASSFIVFSGTYEQYF
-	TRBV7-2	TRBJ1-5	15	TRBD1	TGTGCCAGCAGCCCACAGGGGAATAACAATCAGCCCCAGCATTTT	CASSPQGNNNQPQHF
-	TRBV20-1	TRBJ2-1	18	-	TGCAGTGCTAGATCCCGGGCGGGTCTGGGTCTCTCCTACAATGAGCAGTTCTTC	CSARSRAGLGLSYNEQFF
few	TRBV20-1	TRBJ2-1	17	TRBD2	TGCAGTGCTACGGTGTTCCTAGCGGGACCCTTAAACAATGAGCAGTTCTTC	CSATVFLAGPLNNEQFF
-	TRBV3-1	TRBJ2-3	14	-	TGTGCCTTCTCCCAGGGGGGGAGCACAGATACGCAGTATTTT	CAFSQGGSTDTQYF
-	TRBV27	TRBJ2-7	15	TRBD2	TGTGCCAGCTCTCCCTTTAGCGGGAGTTCCCACGAGCAGTACTTC	CASSPFSGSSHEQYF
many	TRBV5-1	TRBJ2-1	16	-	TGCGCCAGCAGCTTGGGTGGCGTTGGCTCCTACAATGAGCAGTTCTTC	CASSLGGVGSYNEQFF
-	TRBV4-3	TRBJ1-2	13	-	TGCGCCAGCAGCCATGATGAGGGGGATGGCTACACCTTC	CASSHDEGDGYTF
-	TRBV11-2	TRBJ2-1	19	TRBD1	TGTGCCAGCAGCTTAGAAAGGGCCCGACCGGGACAGGGGACCAATGAGCAGTTCTTC	CASSLERARPGQGTNEQFF
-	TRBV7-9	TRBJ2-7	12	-	TGTGCCAGCAGCTCAATACCCTACGAGCAGTACTTC	CASSSIPYEQYF
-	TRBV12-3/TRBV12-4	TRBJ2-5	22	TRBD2	TGTGCCAGCAGTTTAGCGCTAAGAGGGCTAAAAACCACTAGCGGGAAGCAAGAGACCCAGTACTTC	CASSLALRGLKTTSGKQETQYF
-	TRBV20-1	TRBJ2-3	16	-	TGCAGTGCTACCCCCGGAAATGGGCCCAGTGAAGATACGCAGTATTTT	CSATPGNGPSEDTQYF
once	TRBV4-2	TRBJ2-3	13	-	TGTGCCAGCAGCTTTGAGGCCGGAGATACGCAGTATTTT	CASSFEAGDTQYF